This is a list of T cell receptor beta chains from one sample in a study of blood T cell repertoires in COVID-19. Data came from immunoSEQ multiplex PCR; TCRdb stores just in-frame clones and leaves some out. The sample contains 130,000 to 150,000 clones, approximately 91% of which appear only once. The sequenced sample was peripheral blood. The receptors were sampled from a human donor in a cohort sampled during active COVID-19. The CDR3 runs from the conserved cysteine through the conserved F or W. Fields, in order: D gene, clone size, CDR3 length, V gene, J gene, CDR3 DNA, CDR3 protein. The D gene is left open where the match is weak. Some rows mark clone size as missing; the rest say once, few, many or name a class of expanded clone.

D gene: TRBD1; clone size: NA; CDR3 length: 14; V gene: TRBV5-6; J gene: TRBJ2-3; CDR3 DNA: TGTGCCAGCAGCCTGAGGGGGCCCGTAGATACGCAGTATTTT; CDR3 protein: CASSLRGPVDTQYF
D gene: NA; clone size: NA; CDR3 length: 11; V gene: TRBV2; J gene: TRBJ1-5; CDR3 DNA: TGTGCCAGCAGCCAAGGGGGGCCCCAGCATTTT; CDR3 protein: CASSQGGPQHF
D gene: TRBD2; clone size: NA; CDR3 length: 14; V gene: TRBV5-1; J gene: TRBJ2-1; CDR3 DNA: TGCGCCAGCACCTTCAGAGCGGGAGGTGGTGAGCAGTTCTTC; CDR3 protein: CASTFRAGGGEQFF
D gene: NA; clone size: NA; CDR3 length: 15; V gene: TRBV11-2; J gene: TRBJ2-3; CDR3 DNA: TGTGCCAGCAGCTCGAGCGGTATCGGCACAGATACGCAGTATTTT; CDR3 protein: CASSSSGIGTDTQYF
D gene: NA; clone size: NA; CDR3 length: 15; V gene: TRBV19; J gene: TRBJ1-5; CDR3 DNA: TGTGCCAGTAGTATAGATCGGGGTAGCAATCAGCCCCAGCATTTT; CDR3 protein: CASSIDRGSNQPQHF
D gene: TRBD1; clone size: NA; CDR3 length: 17; V gene: TRBV28; J gene: TRBJ1-5; CDR3 DNA: TGTGCCAGCCAAAGTCCTAGACAGGGGTCCCACAATCAGCCCCAGCATTTT; CDR3 protein: CASQSPRQGSHNQPQHF
D gene: NA; clone size: NA; CDR3 length: 12; V gene: TRBV4-2; J gene: TRBJ2-7; CDR3 DNA: TGTGCCAGCAGCCCTGACTACTACGAGCAGTACTTC; CDR3 protein: CASSPDYYEQYF
D gene: NA; clone size: NA; CDR3 length: 15; V gene: TRBV19; J gene: TRBJ1-5; CDR3 DNA: TGTGCCAGTAGTAGGGGCCGCGGAGGCAATCAGCCCCAGCATTTT; CDR3 protein: CASSRGRGGNQPQHF
D gene: TRBD2; clone size: NA; CDR3 length: 15; V gene: TRBV3-1/TRBV3-2; J gene: TRBJ2-3; CDR3 DNA: TGTGCCAGCAGCCGGTTTGCGGGGGGCACAGATACGCAGTATTTT; CDR3 protein: CASSRFAGGTDTQYF
D gene: NA; clone size: NA; CDR3 length: 14; V gene: TRBV2; J gene: TRBJ2-2; CDR3 DNA: TGTGCCAGCAGTGTTAACAGGGTAGGCGGGGAGCTGTTTTTT; CDR3 protein: CASSVNRVGGELFF
D gene: NA; clone size: NA; CDR3 length: 15; V gene: TRBV29-1; J gene: TRBJ2-6; CDR3 DNA: TGCAGCGTTGAATTGAGGCAGGGAGGGGCCAACGTCCTGACTTTC; CDR3 protein: CSVELRQGGANVLTF
D gene: NA; clone size: NA; CDR3 length: 15; V gene: TRBV4-3; J gene: TRBJ1-4; CDR3 DNA: TGCGCCAGCAGCCAAGAATTACAGAGCGGGGAAAAACTGTTTTTT; CDR3 protein: CASSQELQSGEKLFF
D gene: TRBD2; clone size: many; CDR3 length: 15; V gene: TRBV7-2; J gene: TRBJ2-7; CDR3 DNA: TGTGCCAGCAGCTTGAGGACTAGCGGGATCTACGAGCAGTACTTC; CDR3 protein: CASSLRTSGIYEQYF
D gene: NA; clone size: NA; CDR3 length: 14; V gene: TRBV5-1; J gene: TRBJ2-1; CDR3 DNA: TGCGCCAGCAGTAGGAACGGAGCCTACAATGAGCAGTTCTTC; CDR3 protein: CASSRNGAYNEQFF
D gene: TRBD2; clone size: NA; CDR3 length: 17; V gene: TRBV5-6; J gene: TRBJ2-3; CDR3 DNA: TGTGCCAGCAGCTTACCGTCCGTGGCGGGGGGTTTGGATACGCAGTATTTT; CDR3 protein: CASSLPSVAGGLDTQYF
D gene: TRBD2; clone size: once; CDR3 length: 15; V gene: TRBV6-5; J gene: TRBJ2-1; CDR3 DNA: TGTGCCAGCAGGTTAGCGGGGGGGCGTTACAATGAGCAGTTCTTC; CDR3 protein: CASRLAGGRYNEQFF
D gene: TRBD2; clone size: NA; CDR3 length: 17; V gene: TRBV11-3; J gene: TRBJ2-1; CDR3 DNA: TGTGCCAGCAGCTTAGGATCGCGGGGGGGGCCCTACAATGAGCAGTTCTTC; CDR3 protein: CASSLGSRGGPYNEQFF
D gene: NA; clone size: NA; CDR3 length: 14; V gene: TRBV6-5; J gene: TRBJ1-1; CDR3 DNA: TGTGCCAGCAGTAGGGGACAACGGAACACTGAAGCTTTCTTT; CDR3 protein: CASSRGQRNTEAFF
D gene: NA; clone size: NA; CDR3 length: 15; V gene: TRBV6-5; J gene: TRBJ1-5; CDR3 DNA: TGTGCCAGCCGAGCAACGTCGACAGTGAATCAGCCCCAGCATTTT; CDR3 protein: CASRATSTVNQPQHF
D gene: TRBD2; clone size: NA; CDR3 length: 15; V gene: TRBV2; J gene: TRBJ2-5; CDR3 DNA: TGTGCCAGCAAAAAACGGGGGGGCTCAGGAGAGACCCAGTACTTC; CDR3 protein: CASKKRGGSGETQYF
D gene: NA; clone size: NA; CDR3 length: 13; V gene: TRBV29-1; J gene: TRBJ1-1; CDR3 DNA: TGCAGCGTTGACAACCCAGGGGCTACTGAAGCTTTCTTT; CDR3 protein: CSVDNPGATEAFF
D gene: TRBD2; clone size: NA; CDR3 length: 14; V gene: TRBV29-1; J gene: TRBJ2-7; CDR3 DNA: TGCAGCGTTCGCGGGCGGCTAGCGGAGAACGAGCAGTACTTC; CDR3 protein: CSVRGRLAENEQYF
D gene: TRBD1; clone size: NA; CDR3 length: 14; V gene: TRBV30; J gene: TRBJ1-6; CDR3 DNA: TGTGCCTGGAGTGTGGATAACAGGGGCAAACCCCTCCACTTT; CDR3 protein: CAWSVDNRGKPLHF
D gene: NA; clone size: few; CDR3 length: 14; V gene: TRBV28; J gene: TRBJ1-5; CDR3 DNA: TGTGCCAGCAGACCCGAGGGTGGCAATCAGCCCCAGCATTTT; CDR3 protein: CASRPEGGNQPQHF
D gene: TRBD1; clone size: NA; CDR3 length: 16; V gene: TRBV6-2/TRBV6-3; J gene: TRBJ2-1; CDR3 DNA: TGTGCCAGCAGTTACCAGACAGGGAGCCCCTACAATGAGCAGTTCTTC; CDR3 protein: CASSYQTGSPYNEQFF
D gene: TRBD2; clone size: NA; CDR3 length: 15; V gene: TRBV19; J gene: TRBJ2-7; CDR3 DNA: TGTGCCAGTAGTCGTGGAGCGGGAGGGCCGTACGAGCAGTACTTC; CDR3 protein: CASSRGAGGPYEQYF
D gene: TRBD2; clone size: NA; CDR3 length: 15; V gene: TRBV27; J gene: TRBJ2-1; CDR3 DNA: TGTGCCAGCAGTTTAGCGGGAGGGTCCTACAATGAGCAGTTCTTC; CDR3 protein: CASSLAGGSYNEQFF
D gene: NA; clone size: NA; CDR3 length: 15; V gene: TRBV7-9; J gene: TRBJ2-1; CDR3 DNA: TGTGCCAGCAGCACCAGGCTAGCATCCTACAATGAGCAGTTCTTC; CDR3 protein: CASSTRLASYNEQFF
D gene: NA; clone size: NA; CDR3 length: 15; V gene: TRBV6-6; J gene: TRBJ1-4; CDR3 DNA: TGTGCCAGCAGTTTTCCCGGACAGACTAATGAAAAACTGTTTTTT; CDR3 protein: CASSFPGQTNEKLFF
D gene: NA; clone size: NA; CDR3 length: 11; V gene: TRBV29-1; J gene: TRBJ1-1; CDR3 DNA: TGCAGCGTCCTCTCCGGGAGAAAAGCTTTCTTT; CDR3 protein: CSVLSGRKAFF
D gene: TRBD1; clone size: NA; CDR3 length: 15; V gene: TRBV28; J gene: TRBJ2-2; CDR3 DNA: TGTGCCAGCAGTTGGGCAGCTACAGGGGCCGGGGAGCTGTTTTTT; CDR3 protein: CASSWAATGAGELFF
D gene: NA; clone size: NA; CDR3 length: 16; V gene: TRBV18; J gene: TRBJ2-5; CDR3 DNA: TGTGCCAGCTCACCTTCTTTCGGGGAACCCCAAGAGACCCAGTACTTC; CDR3 protein: CASSPSFGEPQETQYF
D gene: TRBD2; clone size: NA; CDR3 length: 18; V gene: TRBV28; J gene: TRBJ2-1; CDR3 DNA: TGTGCCAGCAGCAGCTTAGGGAGGGCCGGTGTCACCTACAATGAGCAGTTCTTC; CDR3 protein: CASSSLGRAGVTYNEQFF
D gene: NA; clone size: NA; CDR3 length: 13; V gene: TRBV12-3/TRBV12-4; J gene: TRBJ1-4; CDR3 DNA: TGTGCCAGCAGTCGAGGGGGGGTTGAAAAACTGTTTTTT; CDR3 protein: CASSRGGVEKLFF
D gene: TRBD1; clone size: NA; CDR3 length: 17; V gene: TRBV18; J gene: TRBJ1-1; CDR3 DNA: TGTGCCAGCTCACCGGAACGACAGGGGAGTTGGGACACTGAAGCTTTCTTT; CDR3 protein: CASSPERQGSWDTEAFF
D gene: TRBD1; clone size: NA; CDR3 length: 15; V gene: TRBV28; J gene: TRBJ1-2; CDR3 DNA: TGTGCCAGCAGTTTGCGCGGACAGGGAATCTATGGCTACACCTTC; CDR3 protein: CASSLRGQGIYGYTF
D gene: TRBD1; clone size: NA; CDR3 length: 14; V gene: TRBV18; J gene: TRBJ2-1; CDR3 DNA: TGTGCCAGCTCCCGGGACAGGGGTTTCAATGAGCAGTTCTTC; CDR3 protein: CASSRDRGFNEQFF
D gene: NA; clone size: NA; CDR3 length: 16; V gene: TRBV5-6; J gene: TRBJ1-5; CDR3 DNA: TGTGCCAGCAGCTTCTTCAGGGGTGGGGGGGTTGAGCCCCAGCATTTT; CDR3 protein: CASSFFRGGGVEPQHF
D gene: NA; clone size: NA; CDR3 length: 13; V gene: TRBV29-1; J gene: TRBJ2-3; CDR3 DNA: TGCAGCGCCCCCGGCGGGCCCACAGATACGCAGTATTTT; CDR3 protein: CSAPGGPTDTQYF
D gene: NA; clone size: NA; CDR3 length: 15; V gene: TRBV6-6; J gene: TRBJ1-4; CDR3 DNA: TGTGCCAGCAGTTACTCGGCCAGGGGAAATGAAAAACTGTTTTTT; CDR3 protein: CASSYSARGNEKLFF
D gene: NA; clone size: NA; CDR3 length: 14; V gene: TRBV4-3; J gene: TRBJ2-7; CDR3 DNA: TGCGCCAGCAGCCTCGGTGGGCTAGCTGACGAGCAGTACTTC; CDR3 protein: CASSLGGLADEQYF
D gene: TRBD1; clone size: few; CDR3 length: 15; V gene: TRBV10-1; J gene: TRBJ2-1; CDR3 DNA: TGCGCCAGCAGGGGGCTAGGGACAGGCTTGAATGAGCAGTTCTTC; CDR3 protein: CASRGLGTGLNEQFF